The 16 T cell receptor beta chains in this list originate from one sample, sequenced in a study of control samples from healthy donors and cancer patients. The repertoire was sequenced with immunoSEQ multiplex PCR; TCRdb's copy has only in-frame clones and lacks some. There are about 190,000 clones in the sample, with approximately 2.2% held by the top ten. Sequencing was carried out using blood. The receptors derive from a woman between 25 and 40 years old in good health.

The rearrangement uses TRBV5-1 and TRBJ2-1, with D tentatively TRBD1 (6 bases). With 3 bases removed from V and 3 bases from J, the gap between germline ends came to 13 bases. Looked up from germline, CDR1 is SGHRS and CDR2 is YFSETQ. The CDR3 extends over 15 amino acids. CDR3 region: CASSSNDRNYNEQFF. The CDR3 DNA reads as TGCGCCAGCAGCTCGAACGACAGGAACTACAATGAGCAGTTCTTC. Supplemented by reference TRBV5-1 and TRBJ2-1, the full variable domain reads KAGVTQTPRYLIKTRGQQVTLSCSPISGHRSVSWYQQTPGQGLQFLFEYFSETQRNKGNFPGRFSGRQFSNSRSEMNVSTLELGDSALYLCASSSNDRNYNEQFFGPGTRLTVL.

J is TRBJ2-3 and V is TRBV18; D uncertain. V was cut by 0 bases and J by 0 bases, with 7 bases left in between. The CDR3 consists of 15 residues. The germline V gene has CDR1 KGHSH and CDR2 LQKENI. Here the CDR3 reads CASSPPSPSTDTQYF. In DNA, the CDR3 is TGTGCCAGCTCACCACCGAGCCCTAGCACAGATACGCAGTATTTT.

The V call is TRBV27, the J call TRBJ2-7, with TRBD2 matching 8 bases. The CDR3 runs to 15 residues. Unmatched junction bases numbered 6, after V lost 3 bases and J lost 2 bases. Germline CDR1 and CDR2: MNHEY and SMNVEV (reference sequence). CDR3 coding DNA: TGTGCCAGCAGTTTCCTTCGAGCGGGGGCCTACGAGCAGTACTTC. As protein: CASSFLRAGAYEQYF.

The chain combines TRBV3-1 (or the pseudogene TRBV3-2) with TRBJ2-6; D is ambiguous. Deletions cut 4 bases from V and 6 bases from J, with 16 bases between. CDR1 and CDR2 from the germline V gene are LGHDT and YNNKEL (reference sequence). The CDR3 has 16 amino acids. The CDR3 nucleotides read TGTGCCAGCAGCCGCCCGCCCTATCTTGAGGCCAACGTCCTGACTTTC. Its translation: CASSRPPYLEANVLTF.

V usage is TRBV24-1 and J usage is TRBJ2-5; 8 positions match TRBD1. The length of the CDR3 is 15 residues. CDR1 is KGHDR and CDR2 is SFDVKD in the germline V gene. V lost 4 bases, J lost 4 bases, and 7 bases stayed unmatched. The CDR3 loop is CATSDKYDRGETQYF. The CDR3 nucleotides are TGTGCCACCAGTGACAAATATGACAGGGGAGAGACCCAGTACTTC.

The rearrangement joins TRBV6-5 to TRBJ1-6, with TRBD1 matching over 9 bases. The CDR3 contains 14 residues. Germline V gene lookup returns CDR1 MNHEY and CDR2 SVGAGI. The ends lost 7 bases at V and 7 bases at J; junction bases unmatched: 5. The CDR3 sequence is CASTDGTGNSPLHF. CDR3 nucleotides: TGTGCCAGCACCGACGGGACAGGGAATTCACCCCTCCACTTT.

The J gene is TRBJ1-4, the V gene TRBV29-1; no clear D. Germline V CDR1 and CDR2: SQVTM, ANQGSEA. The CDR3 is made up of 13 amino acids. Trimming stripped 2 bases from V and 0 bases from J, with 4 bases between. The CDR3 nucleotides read TGCAGCGTTGAACGGGCAACTAATGAAAAACTGTTTTTT. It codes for CSVERATNEKLFF.

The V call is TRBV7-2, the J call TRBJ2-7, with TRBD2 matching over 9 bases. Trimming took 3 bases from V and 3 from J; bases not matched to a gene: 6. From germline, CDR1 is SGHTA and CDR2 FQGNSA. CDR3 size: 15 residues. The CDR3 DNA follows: TGTGCCAGCAGCTTTAGACTAGCGGTGGTCTACGAGCAGTACTTC. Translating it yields CASSFRLAVVYEQYF.

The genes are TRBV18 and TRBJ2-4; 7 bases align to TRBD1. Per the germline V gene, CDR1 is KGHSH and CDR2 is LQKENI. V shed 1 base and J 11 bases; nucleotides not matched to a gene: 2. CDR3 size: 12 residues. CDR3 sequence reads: CASSPRDSVQYF. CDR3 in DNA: TGTGCCAGCTCACCACGGGACAGCGTTCAGTACTTC. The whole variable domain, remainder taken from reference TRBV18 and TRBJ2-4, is NAGVMQNPRHLVRRRGQEARLRCSPMKGHSHVYWYRQLPEEGLKFMVYLQKENIIDESGMPKERFSAEFPKEGPSILRIQQVVRGDSAAYFCASSPRDSVQYFGAGTRLSVL.

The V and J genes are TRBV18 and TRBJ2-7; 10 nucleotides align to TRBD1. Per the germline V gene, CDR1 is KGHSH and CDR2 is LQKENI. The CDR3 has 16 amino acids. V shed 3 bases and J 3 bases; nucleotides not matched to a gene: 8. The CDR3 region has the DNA TGTGCCAGCTCACCCCTTGCCGGGACAGGGGTCTACGAGCAGTACTTC. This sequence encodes CASSPLAGTGVYEQYF. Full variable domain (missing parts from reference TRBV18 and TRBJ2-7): NAGVMQNPRHLVRRRGQEARLRCSPMKGHSHVYWYRQLPEEGLKFMVYLQKENIIDESGMPKERFSAEFPKEGPSILRIQQVVRGDSAAYFCASSPLAGTGVYEQYFGPGTRLTVT.

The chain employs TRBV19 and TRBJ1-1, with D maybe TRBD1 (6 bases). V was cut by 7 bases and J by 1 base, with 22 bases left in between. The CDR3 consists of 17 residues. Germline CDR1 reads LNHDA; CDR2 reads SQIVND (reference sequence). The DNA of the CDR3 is TGTGCCAGTAAGAGGGACATCAAGCAAGGGGGGAACACTGAAGCTTTCTTT. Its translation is CASKRDIKQGGNTEAFF.

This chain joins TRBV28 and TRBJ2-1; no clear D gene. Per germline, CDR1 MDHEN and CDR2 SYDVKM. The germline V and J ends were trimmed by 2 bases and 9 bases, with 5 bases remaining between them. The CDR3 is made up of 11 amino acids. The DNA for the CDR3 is TGTGCCAGCAGTTTAACACGTGAGCAGTTCTTC. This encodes CASSLTREQFF.

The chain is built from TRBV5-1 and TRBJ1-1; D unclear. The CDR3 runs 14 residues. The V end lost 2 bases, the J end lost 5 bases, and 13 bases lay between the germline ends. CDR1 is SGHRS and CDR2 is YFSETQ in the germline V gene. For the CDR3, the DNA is TGCGCCAGCAGCTTAGGGTTGGAAGGAACTGAAGCTTTCTTT. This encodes CASSLGLEGTEAFF.

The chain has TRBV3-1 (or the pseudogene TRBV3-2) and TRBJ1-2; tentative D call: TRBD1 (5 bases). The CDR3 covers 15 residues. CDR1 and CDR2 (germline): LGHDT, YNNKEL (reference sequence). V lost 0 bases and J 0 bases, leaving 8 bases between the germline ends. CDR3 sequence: CASSQDYRSNYGYTF. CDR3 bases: TGTGCCAGCAGCCAAGATTACAGGTCTAACTATGGCTACACCTTC.

CDR3 protein: CASSLNRGEGGEQYF. The CDR3 DNA is TGTGCCAGCAGTCTGAACAGGGGCGAAGGCGGCGAGCAGTACTTC. This rearrangement joins TRBV6-5 to TRBJ2-7, with TRBD1 matching over 7 bases. Germline trimming cut 5 bases from V and 6 bases from J; bases unmatched to any gene: 13. Germline CDR1 MNHEY, CDR2 SVGAGI. The CDR3 consists of 15 residues.

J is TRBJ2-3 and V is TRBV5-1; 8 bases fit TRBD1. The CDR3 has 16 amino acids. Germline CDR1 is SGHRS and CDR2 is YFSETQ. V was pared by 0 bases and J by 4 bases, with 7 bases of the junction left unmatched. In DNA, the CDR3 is TGCGCCAGCAGCTTGGGGCAGGGGGCGAGGGCAGATACGCAGTATTTT. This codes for CASSLGQGARADTQYF. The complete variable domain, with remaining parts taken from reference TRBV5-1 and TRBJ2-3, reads KAGVTQTPRYLIKTRGQQVTLSCSPISGHRSVSWYQQTPGQGLQFLFEYFSETQRNKGNFPGRFSGRQFSNSRSEMNVSTLELGDSALYLCASSLGQGARADTQYFGPGTRLTVL.